The next 6 T cell receptor beta chains were all read from a single sample in a study of post-analysis software for immune sequencing data. TCR beta cDNA libraries had unique molecular identifiers. From the PCR reads, TCRdb called clonotypes with MiXCR, one entry per CDR3 protein. This sample has roughly 620,000 distinct CDR3 sequences, with around 47% found just once. Study-level results: The five TRBV segments detected at higher frequency in patients than in controls included TRBV5-6, TRBV5-1 and TRBV20-1.

Their target antigens are unknown. The sequencing input was blood. Source of these receptors: a girl aged 10-17 years with multiple sclerosis.

The genes are TRBV7-8 and TRBJ1-2; tentatively, D is TRBD1 (5 bases). Germline V lookup: CDR1 SGHVS, CDR2 FQNEAQ. The CDR3 has 14 amino acids. V gave up 2 bases and J gave up 2 bases, with 9 bases separating them. The CDR3 nucleotides read TGTGCCAGCAGCTTACCCGACAGCAACTATGGCTACACCTTC. It translates to CASSLPDSNYGYTF.

The chain uses TRBV7-2 and TRBJ1-2; TRBD1 aligns across 7 bases. In germline, CDR1 is SGHTA, CDR2 FQGNSA. The CDR3 has 14 amino acids. Losses at the gene ends were 5 bases for V and 4 bases for J; bases not matched to a gene: 7. The CDR3 is CASSIDRDSYGYTF. DNA of the CDR3: TGTGCCAGCAGCATAGACAGGGACTCCTATGGCTACACCTTC.

The chain employs TRBV5-1 and TRBJ2-1, with no clear D. The CDR3 length is 14 residues. Per the germline V gene, CDR1 is SGHRS and CDR2 is YFSETQ. V was pared by 4 bases and J by 4 bases, with 12 bases between. The CDR3 loop is CASSMAGPYNEQFF. In nucleotides, the CDR3 is TGCGCCAGCAGCATGGCCGGCCCTTACAATGAGCAGTTCTTC.

This clonotype was seen a few times. The V gene is TRBV5-1, the J gene TRBJ2-5; TRBD2 aligns across 13 bases. This CDR3 comprises 16 residues. Germline V CDR1 and CDR2: SGHRS, YFSETQ. V trimming: 0 bases; J trimming: 2 bases; junction bases outside the gene matches: 1. The CDR3 reads CASSLVLAGGQETQYF. The CDR3 DNA reads as TGCGCCAGCAGCTTGGTACTAGCGGGAGGGCAAGAGACCCAGTACTTC.

This clonotype was observed a few times. The chain links TRBV5-1 to TRBJ2-5; a possible D gene is TRBD1 (6 bases). TRBJ2-7 explains the end of the DNA better; the J call may be wrong. The germline gives CDR1 SGHRS, CDR2 YFSETQ. The CDR3 runs 14 residues. CDR3 region: CASSPGTRDHEQYF. The CDR3, as DNA: TGCGCCAGCAGCCCCGGGACAAGGGATCACGAGCAGTACTTC.

This clonotype was observed a few times. The chain combines TRBV4-1 with TRBJ1-4, with 9 bases aligning to TRBD1. The CDR3 totals 14 residues. V shed 3 bases, J shed 7 bases, and the junction held 3 bases outside the gene matches. Germline V gives CDR1 MGHRA, CDR2 YSYEKL. This CDR3 is CASSHLGQGEKLFF. The CDR3 DNA is TGCGCCAGCAGCCACCTGGGACAGGGTGAAAAACTGTTTTTT.